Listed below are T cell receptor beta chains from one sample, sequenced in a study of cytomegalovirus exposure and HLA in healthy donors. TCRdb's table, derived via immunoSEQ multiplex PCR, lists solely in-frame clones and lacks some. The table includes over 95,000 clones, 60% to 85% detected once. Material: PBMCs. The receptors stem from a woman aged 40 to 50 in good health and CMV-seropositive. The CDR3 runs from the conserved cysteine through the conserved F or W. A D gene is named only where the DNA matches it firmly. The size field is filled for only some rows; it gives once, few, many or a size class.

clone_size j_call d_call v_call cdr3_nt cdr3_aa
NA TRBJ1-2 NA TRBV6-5 TGTGCCAGCAGTTACGTTGGTGAGGTCTACACCTTC CASSYVGEVYTF
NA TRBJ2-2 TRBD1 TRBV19 TGTGCCAGTAGTGGCCGGGACAGGGGTTCCGGGGAGCTGTTTTTT CASSGRDRGSGELFF
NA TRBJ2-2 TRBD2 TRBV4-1 TGCGCCAGCAGCCAAGTATGGGGTAGCGGGGGGGCCGACACCGGGGAGCTGTTTTTT CASSQVWGSGGADTGELFF
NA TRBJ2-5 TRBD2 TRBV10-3 TGTGCCATCAGTGACAAAGAGACTAGCGAGACCCAGTACTTC CAISDKETSETQYF
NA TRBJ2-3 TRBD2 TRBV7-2 TGTGCCAGCAGCCTCGGACTAGCGCAGACAGATACGCAGTATTTT CASSLGLAQTDTQYF
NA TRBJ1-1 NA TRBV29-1 TGCAGCGTGGTAGGACAGAGCCACACTGAAGCTTTCTTT CSVVGQSHTEAFF
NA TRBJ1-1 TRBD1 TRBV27 TGTGCCAGCAGTTTATATCGGGACAGCCTTGAAGCTTTCTTT CASSLYRDSLEAFF
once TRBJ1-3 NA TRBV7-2 TGTGCCAGCAGCCCCCCGGGACACGGAAACACCATATATTTT CASSPPGHGNTIYF
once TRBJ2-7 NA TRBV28 TGTGCCAGCAGTCCCAATGGGCCCTCGTACGAGCAGTACTTC CASSPNGPSYEQYF
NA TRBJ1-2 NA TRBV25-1 TGTGCCAGCAGATCGGGAGACTATGGCTACACCTTC CASRSGDYGYTF
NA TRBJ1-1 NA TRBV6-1 TGTGCCAGCTCGGTCCGGCACAGACTGAACACTGAAGCTTTCTTT CASSVRHRLNTEAFF
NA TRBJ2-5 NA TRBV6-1 TGTGCCAGCAGTTCAGGGGGGACAGAAGAGACCCAGTACTTC CASSSGGTEETQYF
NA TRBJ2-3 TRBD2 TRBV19 TGTGCCACCCTACCGAGCGGGGGCTACACAGATACGCAGTATTTT CATLPSGGYTDTQYF
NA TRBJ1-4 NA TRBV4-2 TGTGCCAGCAGCCAAGGACAGGTAAAAGAAAAACTGTTTTTT CASSQGQVKEKLFF
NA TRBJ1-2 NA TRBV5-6 TGTGCCAGCAGCTTGGACCAGGCCGTTGGCTACACCTTC CASSLDQAVGYTF
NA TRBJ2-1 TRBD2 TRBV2 TGTGCCAGCAGTAAGCGGGCTAGCGGGACGAATGAGCAGTTCTTC CASSKRASGTNEQFF
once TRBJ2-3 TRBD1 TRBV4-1 TGCGCCAGCAGCCAGGCTACAGGGGCCCCCACAGATACGCAGTATTTT CASSQATGAPTDTQYF
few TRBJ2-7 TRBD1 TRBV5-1 TGCGCCAGCGGGACAGGGGGCCAATCAACCTACGAGCAGTACTTC CASGTGGQSTYEQYF
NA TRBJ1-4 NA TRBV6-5 TGTGCCGTCCTTTCAGGGGATGGTGAAAAACTGTTTTTT CAVLSGDGEKLFF
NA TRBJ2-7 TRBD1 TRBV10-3 TGTGCCATCAGGGGGACAGGGCCCTACGAGCAGTACTTC CAIRGTGPYEQYF